This TCR beta chain was found in a study of T cells expressing NK-cell markers. Study conclusions and caveats: The contribution of dominant NKG2C+ clonotypes to CD8+ T cells in roughly six donors was about 1.0-8%. Topping the CD3+CD56-NKG2C+ fraction as well were these clonotypes, in four donors.

CDR1 is SGHDN and CDR2 is FVKESK in the germline V gene. CDR3 length: 15 residues. Turning to this clonotype: Its antigen remains unknown.

The authors made TCR beta cDNA libraries by 5'RACE template switching. This switching added a universal primer site and UMIs. With the 5' RACE reads reprocessed, TCRdb shows one record per CDR3 protein and no DNA. The clone table shows some 440,000 distinct CDR3 sequences, with the ten largest holding around 1.4%. The receptor comes from a woman between 50 and 59 years old in good health. The source material was blood T cells: a sorted CD56 or NKG2C T cell subset, CD4+ or CD8+ T cells, or bulk PBMC T cells (not recorded which). The chain joins TRBV14 to TRBJ2-5; the TRBD2 assignment by TCRdb is unverifiable without DNA. CDR3: CASSRAGDSRETQYF.